The T cell receptor beta chain under discussion was sequenced for a study of T cell responses to AZD1222 COVID-19 vaccine. Looked up from germline, CDR1 is MDHEN and CDR2 is SYDVKM. CDR3 size: 14 residues. J gave up 10 bases and V 5 bases, and 9 bases lay outside the gene matches. General study results and limits: Breadth and depth of Spike-specific TCRs rose after two AZD1222 doses.

The repertoire was sequenced with immunoSEQ multiplex PCR; TCRdb's copy has only in-frame clones and lacks some. The sample contains 110,000 or so clones, around nine tenths of which appear only once. Regarding this clone: Antigen unknown.

This TCR derives from an adult in good health. Sequenced material: peripheral blood, taken on day 0 of AZD1222 vaccination. The chain has TRBV28 and TRBJ1-1; 11 bases are shared with TRBD1. The CDR3 protein is CASSTWTGGAGAFF. Written as DNA, the CDR3 is TGTGCCAGCAGTACCTGGACAGGGGGCGCGGGAGCTTTCTTT.